Listed below are T cell receptor beta chains from one sample, sequenced in a study of blood T cell repertoires in COVID-19. Assay: immunoSEQ multiplex PCR; the TCRdb copy retains only in-frame clones and omits some. This sample yields around 160,000 clones, of which approximately 80% are seen a single time; 2.5% to 3% belongs to the top ten. Sequencing was done on a sample of peripheral blood. These receptors were taken from a woman aged 35 to 49 with active or convalescent COVID-19. CDR3s include the opening cysteine and the closing phenylalanine or tryptophan.

TRBV28	TRBJ2-7	CASSFEGWAEQYF
TRBV14	TRBJ1-6	CASSQDHGEYSPLHF
TRBV3-1/TRBV3-2	TRBJ2-1	CASSQDGGSYNEQFF
TRBV3-1/TRBV3-2	TRBJ1-1	CASSPGTSDYWDTEAFF
TRBV5-6	TRBJ1-1	CASSRRRGKYEAFF
TRBV19	TRBJ1-5	CASSPTGTATNQPQHF
TRBV2	TRBJ1-2	CASSRRVQDYGYTF
TRBV19	TRBJ1-2	CASSMTVNYGYTF
TRBV29-1	TRBJ1-1	CSVASWDRGTEAFF
TRBV6-4	TRBJ1-5	CASSVKNRDRGRQPQHF
TRBV6-5	TRBJ1-2	CASSQGGEGYTF
TRBV7-9	TRBJ1-2	CASSLSREYYGYTF
TRBV27	TRBJ1-2	CASSLVGGSYGYTF
TRBV11-2	TRBJ1-1	CASSLEGTGSEAFF
TRBV28	TRBJ1-2	CASSLGLTRRGNNYGYTF
TRBV7-2	TRBJ2-1	CASSLVRANNEQFF
TRBV30	TRBJ1-3	CAWSPDRGNTIYF
TRBV4-3	TRBJ2-3	CASSQVRQGGADTQYF
TRBV2	TRBJ1-5	CASSLEGTKDQPQHF
TRBV5-1	TRBJ1-4	CASSLAVNEKLFF
TRBV7-2	TRBJ1-3	CASSLGQANLGNTIYF
TRBV29-1	TRBJ1-1	CSARWNRVVVTEAFF
TRBV29-1	TRBJ2-7	CSVTGHSYEQYF